Listed below are T cell receptor beta chains from one sample, sequenced in a study of human thymus T cells. Using immunoSEQ multiplex PCR, the repertoire was profiled, and TCRdb retains in-frame clones only, with some absent. The sample contains tens of thousands of clones, 85% to 95% of which appear only once. The sample comprised thymus tissue. The receptor set was obtained from a girl in the first two years of life with a congenital heart defect but otherwise immunologically healthy. Both conserved end residues are part of each CDR3. Each record gives: clone size, J gene, V gene, D gene, CDR3 protein, CDR3 DNA. A D gene is named only where the DNA matches it firmly. Clone size is not always given. Where it is, it says once, few, many or a class for expanded clones.

clone_size: -; j_call: TRBJ1-2; v_call: TRBV11-1; d_call: -; cdr3_aa: CASSKAPGRWGGDGYTF; cdr3_nt: TGTGCCAGCAGCAAGGCCCCCGGACGGTGGGGTGGGGATGGCTACACCTTC
clone_size: -; j_call: TRBJ1-2; v_call: TRBV28; d_call: TRBD1; cdr3_aa: CASSLDRDYGYTF; cdr3_nt: TGTGCCAGCAGCCTAGACAGGGACTATGGCTACACCTTC
clone_size: -; j_call: TRBJ2-3; v_call: TRBV5-1; d_call: -; cdr3_aa: CASSLNVDTQYF; cdr3_nt: TGCGCCAGCAGCTTGAATGTGGATACGCAGTATTTT
clone_size: -; j_call: TRBJ1-1; v_call: TRBV27; d_call: -; cdr3_aa: CASSLSNSTEAFF; cdr3_nt: TGTGCCAGCAGTTTATCGAACAGCACTGAAGCTTTCTTT
clone_size: once; j_call: TRBJ2-7; v_call: TRBV5-1; d_call: TRBD2; cdr3_aa: CASSHYRREFNEQYF; cdr3_nt: TGCGCCAGCAGCCATTACCGGCGGGAGTTCAACGAGCAGTACTTC
clone_size: -; j_call: TRBJ2-1; v_call: TRBV11-2; d_call: -; cdr3_aa: CASSLIAANNEQFF; cdr3_nt: TGTGCCAGCAGCTTAATAGCGGCCAACAATGAGCAGTTCTTC
clone_size: -; j_call: TRBJ2-3; v_call: TRBV4-3; d_call: -; cdr3_aa: CASRSTAGTSTDTQYF; cdr3_nt: TGCGCCAGCAGGAGTACAGCGGGCACTAGCACAGATACGCAGTATTTT
clone_size: -; j_call: TRBJ1-6; v_call: TRBV6-1; d_call: -; cdr3_aa: CASISTEERALHF; cdr3_nt: TGTGCCAGCATCTCCACGGAGGAGAGGGCCCTCCACTTT
clone_size: -; j_call: TRBJ2-1; v_call: TRBV19; d_call: TRBD2; cdr3_aa: CASSIVALAVNNEQFF; cdr3_nt: TGTGCCAGTAGTATAGTCGCACTAGCGGTAAACAATGAGCAGTTCTTC
clone_size: -; j_call: TRBJ1-5; v_call: TRBV6-1; d_call: -; cdr3_aa: CASSEGENWLFVMSNQPQHF; cdr3_nt: TGTGCCAGCAGTGAAGGTGAGAATTGGTTATTCGTTATGAGCAATCAGCCCCAGCATTTT
clone_size: -; j_call: TRBJ2-5; v_call: TRBV7-9; d_call: -; cdr3_aa: CASSLSRTWGLRQETQYF; cdr3_nt: TGTGCCAGCAGCTTATCGCGGACTTGGGGACTGCGTCAAGAGACCCAGTACTTC
clone_size: -; j_call: TRBJ2-7; v_call: TRBV18; d_call: -; cdr3_aa: CASSLPRREQYF; cdr3_nt: TGTGCCAGCTCACTCCCGAGGCGGGAGCAGTACTTC
clone_size: -; j_call: TRBJ2-1; v_call: TRBV5-1; d_call: TRBD2; cdr3_aa: CASSSGGTSGSHEQFF; cdr3_nt: TGCGCCAGCAGTTCCGGGGGGACTAGCGGGAGCCATGAGCAGTTCTTC
clone_size: -; j_call: TRBJ1-5; v_call: TRBV19; d_call: -; cdr3_aa: CASSIGFRQPQHF; cdr3_nt: TGTGCCAGTAGTATCGGGTTTCGTCAGCCCCAGCATTTT
clone_size: -; j_call: TRBJ2-1; v_call: TRBV5-6; d_call: TRBD1; cdr3_aa: CASSFYGTGTHEQFF; cdr3_nt: TGTGCCAGCAGCTTCTACGGGACAGGGACCCATGAGCAGTTCTTC
clone_size: -; j_call: TRBJ2-1; v_call: TRBV11-2; d_call: TRBD1; cdr3_aa: CASSPTGGEQFF; cdr3_nt: TGTGCCAGCAGCCCGACAGGGGGTGAGCAGTTCTTC
clone_size: once; j_call: TRBJ2-1; v_call: TRBV6-1; d_call: -; cdr3_aa: CASSEKDRAYREQFF; cdr3_nt: TGTGCCAGCAGTGAAAAGGATCGGGCGTATCGAGAGCAGTTCTTC
clone_size: -; j_call: TRBJ2-1; v_call: TRBV4-1; d_call: TRBD2; cdr3_aa: CASSQEMGTSGIREQFF; cdr3_nt: TGCGCCAGCAGCCAAGAGATGGGGACTAGCGGGATCAGGGAGCAGTTCTTC
clone_size: -; j_call: TRBJ2-7; v_call: TRBV11-2; d_call: TRBD1; cdr3_aa: CAKPTGAYEQYF; cdr3_nt: TGTGCCAAACCGACAGGGGCCTACGAGCAGTACTTC
clone_size: -; j_call: TRBJ2-7; v_call: TRBV5-5; d_call: -; cdr3_aa: CASSLAWRGVAYEQYF; cdr3_nt: TGTGCCAGCAGCTTGGCCTGGAGGGGAGTCGCCTACGAGCAGTACTTC
clone_size: -; j_call: TRBJ2-2; v_call: TRBV18; d_call: -; cdr3_aa: CASSPPQDTGELFF; cdr3_nt: TGTGCCAGCTCACCACCGCAGGACACCGGGGAGCTGTTTTTT
clone_size: few; j_call: TRBJ1-5; v_call: TRBV12-5; d_call: -; cdr3_aa: CASGLKPHSNQPQHF; cdr3_nt: TGTGCTAGTGGTTTGAAACCCCATAGCAATCAGCCCCAGCATTTT
clone_size: -; j_call: TRBJ1-2; v_call: TRBV5-1; d_call: TRBD1; cdr3_aa: CASSFGDRGRTNYGYTF; cdr3_nt: TGCGCCAGCAGCTTTGGAGACAGGGGAAGAACTAACTATGGCTACACCTTC
clone_size: -; j_call: TRBJ1-1; v_call: TRBV18; d_call: -; cdr3_aa: CASSPRREGTEAFF; cdr3_nt: TGTGCCAGCTCACCGCGCCGGGAGGGCACTGAAGCTTTCTTT
clone_size: -; j_call: TRBJ1-2; v_call: TRBV5-6; d_call: TRBD1; cdr3_aa: CASSLRPGQGSYTF; cdr3_nt: TGTGCCAGCAGCTTACGGCCGGGACAGGGTAGCTACACCTTC
clone_size: once; j_call: TRBJ2-1; v_call: TRBV7-9; d_call: TRBD2; cdr3_aa: CASSWLAGPGNEQFF; cdr3_nt: TGTGCCAGCAGCTGGTTAGCGGGACCGGGAAATGAGCAGTTCTTC
clone_size: -; j_call: TRBJ1-3; v_call: TRBV4-2; d_call: -; cdr3_aa: CASSQVGGRDTIYF; cdr3_nt: TGTGCCAGCAGCCAAGTAGGGGGTAGAGACACCATATATTTT
clone_size: -; j_call: TRBJ2-1; v_call: TRBV28; d_call: -; cdr3_aa: CASRPRHPSGNEQFF; cdr3_nt: TGTGCCAGCAGACCCCGTCACCCCTCGGGGAATGAGCAGTTCTTC
clone_size: -; j_call: TRBJ2-7; v_call: TRBV6-1; d_call: -; cdr3_aa: CASNSPGCEQYF; cdr3_nt: TGTGCCAGCAACTCCCCCGGCTGCGAGCAGTACTTC
clone_size: once; j_call: TRBJ2-2; v_call: TRBV4-2; d_call: -; cdr3_aa: CASSQGPGDPNTGELFF; cdr3_nt: TGTGCCAGCAGCCAGGGACCCGGCGACCCGAACACCGGGGAGCTGTTTTTT
clone_size: -; j_call: TRBJ2-3; v_call: TRBV10-3; d_call: -; cdr3_aa: CAISEPGTADTDTQYF; cdr3_nt: TGTGCCATCAGTGAGCCCGGGACGGCTGACACAGATACGCAGTATTTT
clone_size: -; j_call: TRBJ1-1; v_call: TRBV6-1; d_call: -; cdr3_aa: CASSERNRNTEAFF; cdr3_nt: TGTGCCAGCAGTGAACGGAACAGAAACACTGAAGCTTTCTTT
clone_size: -; j_call: TRBJ2-7; v_call: TRBV21-1; d_call: -; cdr3_aa: CASSKGWDPPRGYEQYF; cdr3_nt: TGTGCCAGCAGCAAAGGCTGGGACCCCCCGAGGGGCTACGAGCAGTACTTC
clone_size: -; j_call: TRBJ2-7; v_call: TRBV29-1; d_call: -; cdr3_aa: CSVRDTPYEQYF; cdr3_nt: TGCAGCGTTCGGGACACCCCCTACGAGCAGTACTTC
clone_size: -; j_call: TRBJ1-2; v_call: TRBV28; d_call: -; cdr3_aa: CASSLGLGVYGYTF; cdr3_nt: TGTGCCAGCAGTTTAGGATTGGGGGTCTATGGCTACACCTTC
clone_size: -; j_call: TRBJ2-2; v_call: TRBV7-9; d_call: -; cdr3_aa: CASSRQGVAGELFF; cdr3_nt: TGTGCCAGCAGCCGCCAGGGAGTCGCCGGGGAGCTGTTTTTT
clone_size: -; j_call: TRBJ1-2; v_call: TRBV5-5; d_call: -; cdr3_aa: CASSLRVIYGYTF; cdr3_nt: TGTGCCAGCAGCTTGAGGGTTATCTATGGCTACACCTTC
clone_size: -; j_call: TRBJ2-3; v_call: TRBV2; d_call: -; cdr3_aa: CAREKRSTDTQYF; cdr3_nt: TGTGCCCGTGAAAAGCGGAGCACAGATACGCAGTATTTT
clone_size: -; j_call: TRBJ2-7; v_call: TRBV7-6; d_call: -; cdr3_aa: CASSPYPGKPSSYEQYF; cdr3_nt: TGTGCCAGCAGCCCGTACCCCGGCAAACCTAGCTCCTACGAGCAGTACTTC
clone_size: -; j_call: TRBJ1-2; v_call: TRBV9; d_call: -; cdr3_aa: CASSPHQKVLYGYTF; cdr3_nt: TGTGCCAGCAGCCCCCACCAAAAGGTCCTCTATGGCTACACCTTC
clone_size: -; j_call: TRBJ2-1; v_call: TRBV9; d_call: -; cdr3_aa: CASSVEMDEQFF; cdr3_nt: TGTGCCAGCAGCGTAGAGATGGATGAGCAGTTCTTC
clone_size: -; j_call: TRBJ2-1; v_call: TRBV7-9; d_call: -; cdr3_aa: CASSPTGTKNNEQFF; cdr3_nt: TGTGCCAGCAGCCCGACAGGGACTAAGAACAATGAGCAGTTCTTC
clone_size: -; j_call: TRBJ2-5; v_call: TRBV14; d_call: TRBD1; cdr3_aa: CASSPGTVQETQYF; cdr3_nt: TGTGCCAGCAGCCCCGGGACAGTTCAAGAGACCCAGTACTTC
clone_size: once; j_call: TRBJ1-2; v_call: TRBV5-6; d_call: TRBD1; cdr3_aa: CASSGTGYGYTF; cdr3_nt: TGTGCCAGCAGCGGGACAGGATATGGCTACACCTTC
clone_size: -; j_call: TRBJ2-1; v_call: TRBV28; d_call: -; cdr3_aa: CASSSDSGVREQFF; cdr3_nt: TGTGCCAGCAGTTCCGACTCAGGGGTTCGTGAGCAGTTCTTC
clone_size: -; j_call: TRBJ1-1; v_call: TRBV10-3; d_call: TRBD1; cdr3_aa: CAISQSKGRGRVLNTEAFF; cdr3_nt: TGTGCCATCAGTCAATCTAAAGGGAGGGGGCGCGTCTTGAACACTGAAGCTTTCTTT
clone_size: -; j_call: TRBJ1-1; v_call: TRBV5-6; d_call: -; cdr3_aa: CASSPHRRQGRDTEAFF; cdr3_nt: TGTGCCAGCAGCCCACATAGGCGTCAGGGACGGGACACTGAAGCTTTCTTT
clone_size: -; j_call: TRBJ2-7; v_call: TRBV27; d_call: -; cdr3_aa: CASSSDGRSYEQYF; cdr3_nt: TGTGCCAGCAGTTCCGACGGCCGATCCTACGAGCAGTACTTC
clone_size: -; j_call: TRBJ2-2; v_call: TRBV10-3; d_call: TRBD2; cdr3_aa: CATSTHPITSVTGELFF; cdr3_nt: TGTGCCACCTCTACTCATCCCATAACTAGCGTGACCGGGGAGCTGTTTTTT
clone_size: -; j_call: TRBJ2-3; v_call: TRBV29-1; d_call: -; cdr3_aa: CSVEPSPDTQYF; cdr3_nt: TGCAGCGTTGAGCCTAGCCCGGATACGCAGTATTTT
clone_size: -; j_call: TRBJ1-3; v_call: TRBV10-3; d_call: -; cdr3_aa: CAISERGESGSGNTIYF; cdr3_nt: TGTGCCATCAGTGAGCGGGGCGAGTCGGGCTCTGGAAACACCATATATTTT
clone_size: -; j_call: TRBJ2-7; v_call: TRBV30; d_call: -; cdr3_aa: CAWMRDTTSYEQYF; cdr3_nt: TGTGCCTGGATGAGGGACACGACCTCCTACGAGCAGTACTTC
clone_size: -; j_call: TRBJ1-5; v_call: TRBV5-1; d_call: -; cdr3_aa: CASSEDGGAGPQHF; cdr3_nt: TGCGCCAGCAGCGAGGATGGGGGAGCAGGGCCCCAGCATTTT
clone_size: -; j_call: TRBJ1-2; v_call: TRBV18; d_call: TRBD1; cdr3_aa: CASSPHSLKQGRGYGYTF; cdr3_nt: TGTGCCAGCTCACCCCATTCACTTAAACAGGGGAGGGGCTATGGCTACACCTTC
clone_size: -; j_call: TRBJ1-2; v_call: TRBV28; d_call: TRBD1; cdr3_aa: CASRIQRTGGALYYGYTF; cdr3_nt: TGTGCCAGCAGGATACAAAGGACAGGCGGCGCACTGTACTATGGCTACACCTTC